This is a list of T cell receptor beta chains from one sample in a study of cytomegalovirus exposure and HLA in healthy donors. Produced via immunoSEQ multiplex PCR; TCRdb's table is partial and in-frame only. Of about 110,000 clones in the sample, more than 65% are singletons; the top ten hold 4.2%. Source material: PBMCs. The receptor source for this set is a male donor in good health and CMV-seronegative. Each CDR3 is given with its conserved first and last residue. D genes are given only for firm matches. Size tells how often a clone was seen (once, few, many) or the class of an expanded clone, and some rows leave it out.

TGTGCCAGCAGCCCCTTCGGCGGGCCAGGCAATCAGCCCCAGCATTTT,CASSPFGGPGNQPQHF,TRBV7-6,.,.,TRBJ1-5
TGCGCCAGCAGCTTGGACAGCTACAATCAGCCCCAGCATTTT,CASSLDSYNQPQHF,TRBV5-1,.,.,TRBJ1-5
TGTGCCTGGAGTGTACAGGTCGGGTTCTCTGGGGCCAACGTCCTGACTTTC,CAWSVQVGFSGANVLTF,TRBV30,.,.,TRBJ2-6
TGTGCCATCAGTGAGACGGGTCTGAACACCGGGGAGCTGTTTTTT,CAISETGLNTGELFF,TRBV10-3,.,.,TRBJ2-2
TGTGCCAGCAGGGTAGCTTTCTACAATGAGCAGTTCTTC,CASRVAFYNEQFF,TRBV6-1,.,.,TRBJ2-1
TGCGCCAGCAGCCAAGAGACACTTCTTTACAATGAGCAGTTCTTC,CASSQETLLYNEQFF,TRBV4-1,.,.,TRBJ2-1
TGTGCCAGTAGTGATAGGTACAGGGGAACCCCAAACACCGGGGAGCTGTTTTTT,CASSDRYRGTPNTGELFF,TRBV19,.,TRBD1,TRBJ2-2
TGTGCCAGCAGCCGTAGACAGGGGAGAAATGAGCAGTTCTTC,CASSRRQGRNEQFF,TRBV28,few,TRBD1,TRBJ2-1
TGTGCCAGCAGCCGAGGAGGGTTATACAATGAGCAGTTCTTC,CASSRGGLYNEQFF,TRBV7-8,.,.,TRBJ2-1
TGCGCCAGCAGCTTCCTTAGACAGACCCCAATGAAAGCCAATGAGCAGTTCTTC,CASSFLRQTPMKANEQFF,TRBV5-1,.,.,TRBJ2-1
TGTGCCAGCAGCTTGGAACCGGGGAGGGTGGAGACCCAGTACTTC,CASSLEPGRVETQYF,TRBV5-5,.,TRBD2,TRBJ2-5